Reported below is one T cell receptor beta chain. The data belong to a study of T cells in Graves' hyperthyroidism and ophthalmopathy. This CDR3 region has 16 residues. Germline CDR1 is MGHRA and CDR2 is YSYEKL. J was trimmed by 0 bases and V by 3 bases; bases with no gene match: 4. The CDR3 regions of TCR beta were amplified from RNA transcripts. RT-PCR in the first round (using the HTBI primer set) targeted the TCR CDR3. TCRdb redid the calling of the multiplex PCR reads with MiXCR, one entry per CDR3 protein. The table includes under 300,000 distinct CDR3 sequences, nearly 15% detected once. The sequenced sample consisted of blood. The chain combines TRBV4-1 with TRBJ2-1, with 8 bases matching TRBD2. This receptor was obtained from a woman aged 45-60 years with Graves' hyperthyroidism that later progressed to Graves' ophthalmopathy. The CDR3 loop reads CASSQVSGSSYNEQFF. For the CDR3, the DNA is TGCGCCAGCAGCCAGGTCAGCGGGAGCTCCTACAATGAGCAGTTCTTC.